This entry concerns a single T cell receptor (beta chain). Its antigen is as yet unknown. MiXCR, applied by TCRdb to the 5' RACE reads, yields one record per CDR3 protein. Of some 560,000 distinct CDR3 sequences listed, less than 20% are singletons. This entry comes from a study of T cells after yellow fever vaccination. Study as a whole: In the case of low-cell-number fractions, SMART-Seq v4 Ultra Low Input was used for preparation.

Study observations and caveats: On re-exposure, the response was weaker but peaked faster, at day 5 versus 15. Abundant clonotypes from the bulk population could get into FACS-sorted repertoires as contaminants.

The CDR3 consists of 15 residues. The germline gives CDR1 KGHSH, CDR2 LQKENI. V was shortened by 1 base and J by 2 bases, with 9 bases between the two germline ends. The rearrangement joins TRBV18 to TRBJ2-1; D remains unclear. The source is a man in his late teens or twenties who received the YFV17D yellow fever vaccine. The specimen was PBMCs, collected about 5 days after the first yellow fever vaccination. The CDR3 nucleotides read TGTGCCAGCTCACCACTTTCTTCGGCCTACAATGAGCAGTTCTTC. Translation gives CASSPLSSAYNEQFF.